These T cell receptor beta chains were read from a single sample in a study of cytomegalovirus exposure and HLA in healthy donors. TCRdb's table, derived via immunoSEQ multiplex PCR, lists solely in-frame clones and lacks some. This sample has 150,000 to 200,000 clones, with roughly 68% found just once. The sequenced sample consisted of PBMCs. The receptor set was obtained from a woman aged 25 to 39 in good health and CMV-seronegative. Both conserved end residues are part of each CDR3. Fields, in order: J gene, V gene, D gene, clone size, CDR3 DNA, CDR3 protein. A D gene is named only where the DNA matches it firmly. Some rows mark clone size as missing; the rest say once, few, many or name a class of expanded clone.

>TRBJ2-5|TRBV4-2|TRBD1|NA
TGTGCCAGCAGCCTAAAGACAGGACAGGGTGGACAAGAGACCCAGTACTTC
CASSLKTGQGGQETQYF
>TRBJ2-5|TRBV5-1|NA|few
TGCGCCAGCAGCTTGGATCCGGTCACGGAGACCCAGTACTTC
CASSLDPVTETQYF
>TRBJ2-1|TRBV29-1|NA|NA
TGCAGCGTTGAGGGGAGAGCGAGGAATGAGCAGTTCTTC
CSVEGRARNEQFF
>TRBJ2-1|TRBV7-9|TRBD1|NA
TGTGCCAGCAGCGTGGACAGGGGGATATTCTACAATGAGCAGTTCTTC
CASSVDRGIFYNEQFF
>TRBJ2-5|TRBV5-1|NA|NA
TGCGCCAGCAGCCACCGGGAGACCCAGTACTTC
CASSHRETQYF
>TRBJ1-4|TRBV12-2|NA|once
TGTGCAAGTCGCTCACGCGAGACTCTACACGGGGAAAAACTGTTTTTT
CASRSRETLHGEKLFF
>TRBJ2-1|TRBV18|NA|NA
TGTGCCAGCTCACCAAGGGGGACCTTCGATGAGCAGTTCTTC
CASSPRGTFDEQFF
>TRBJ2-7|TRBV6-6|TRBD1|NA
TGTGCCAGCAGTTACGCGGGACAGGCTTCCTACGAGCAGTACTTC
CASSYAGQASYEQYF
>TRBJ1-2|TRBV4-3|NA|NA
TGCGCCAGCAGCCAAGATTTGTACAGATCATATGGCTACACCTTC
CASSQDLYRSYGYTF
>TRBJ2-3|TRBV5-1|TRBD1|NA
TGCGCCAGCAGCCTCCGGACAGGGGGATTCACAGATACGCAGTATTTT
CASSLRTGGFTDTQYF
>TRBJ1-1|TRBV11-3|NA|NA
TGTGCCAGCAGCCTGACAGGGAACACTGAAGCTTTCTTT
CASSLTGNTEAFF
>TRBJ2-7|TRBV6-5|TRBD2|NA
TGTGCCAGCAGTTGGCGGACTAGCGGGAGTGAGCAGTACTTC
CASSWRTSGSEQYF
>TRBJ2-1|TRBV2|NA|few
TGTGCCAGCACCGTCTACAATGAGCAGTTCTTC
CASTVYNEQFF
>TRBJ2-2|TRBV19|TRBD2|NA
TGTGCCAGTAGTTTTGGACTAGCGGGGGTACGCGGGGAGCTGTTTTTT
CASSFGLAGVRGELFF
>TRBJ1-1|TRBV30|NA|NA
TGTGCCTGGAGTGGGCAAATGAACACTGAAGCTTTCTTT
CAWSGQMNTEAFF
>TRBJ1-2|TRBV9|NA|NA
TGTGCCAGCAGCCCCTTATCCTATGGCTACACCTTC
CASSPLSYGYTF
>TRBJ2-7|TRBV7-2|TRBD2|few
TGTGCCAGCAGCTTTAGTCTAGCGGGAGGCGAGCAGTACTTC
CASSFSLAGGEQYF
>TRBJ1-1|TRBV18|NA|NA
TGTGCCAGCTCCCGTTCCAGGAACACTGAAGCTTTCTTT
CASSRSRNTEAFF
>TRBJ1-3|TRBV4-2|TRBD1|NA
TGTGCCAGCAGCCAGGCCGGGACAGTCTCTGGAAACACCATATATTTT
CASSQAGTVSGNTIYF
>TRBJ1-2|TRBV19|TRBD1|NA
TGTGCCAGTAGTATTCCTTGGGGGCAGACAGGGGGCGGAATCTATGGCTACACCTTC
CASSIPWGQTGGGIYGYTF
>TRBJ2-5|TRBV7-3|NA|once
TGTGCCAGCAGCCCTGGCCTGGGTGTGGAGGAAGAGACCCAGTACTTC
CASSPGLGVEEETQYF
>TRBJ2-1|TRBV6-4|NA|NA
TGTGCCAGCAGTGAGTGGGGGGGGCTCTACAATGAGCAGTTCTTC
CASSEWGGLYNEQFF
>TRBJ2-7|TRBV7-8|NA|NA
TGTGCCAGCACCTTAGTACGGGGGTCCCCCTACGAGCAGTACTTC
CASTLVRGSPYEQYF
>TRBJ1-6|TRBV7-9|TRBD1|NA
TGTGCCAGCAGCTCCAACAGGGGTAGGTCCCTCCACTTT
CASSSNRGRSLHF
>TRBJ1-2|TRBV18|NA|NA
TGTGCCAGCTCACCGGGTCGGGATGGCTACACCTTC
CASSPGRDGYTF
>TRBJ2-1|TRBV10-2|NA|NA
TGCGCCAGCAGTGGCTCCCTCCCAGAAATGACAGGCACCTACAATGAGCAGTTCTTC
CASSGSLPEMTGTYNEQFF
>TRBJ2-2|TRBV5-1|NA|NA
TGCGCCAGCAGCTTGATGCCGGGAACCGGGGAGCTGTTTTTT
CASSLMPGTGELFF
>TRBJ2-5|TRBV15|NA|NA
TGTGCCACCAGCAGAGGGGGCGACGAGACCCAGTACTTC
CATSRGGDETQYF